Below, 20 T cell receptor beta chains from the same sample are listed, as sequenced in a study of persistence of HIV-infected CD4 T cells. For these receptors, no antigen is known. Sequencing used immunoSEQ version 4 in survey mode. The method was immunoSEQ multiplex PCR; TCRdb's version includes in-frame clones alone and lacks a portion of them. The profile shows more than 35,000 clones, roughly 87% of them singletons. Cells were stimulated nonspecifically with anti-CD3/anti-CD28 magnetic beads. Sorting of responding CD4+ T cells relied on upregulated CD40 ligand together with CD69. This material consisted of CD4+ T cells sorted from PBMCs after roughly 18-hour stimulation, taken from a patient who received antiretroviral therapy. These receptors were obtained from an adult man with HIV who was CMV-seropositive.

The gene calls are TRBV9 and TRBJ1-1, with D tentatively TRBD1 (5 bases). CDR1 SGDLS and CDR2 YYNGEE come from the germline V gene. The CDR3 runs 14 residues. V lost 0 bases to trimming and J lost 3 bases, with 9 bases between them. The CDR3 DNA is TGTGCCAGCAGCGTAGCTTGGGGGGACACTGAAGCTTTCTTT. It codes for CASSVAWGDTEAFF.

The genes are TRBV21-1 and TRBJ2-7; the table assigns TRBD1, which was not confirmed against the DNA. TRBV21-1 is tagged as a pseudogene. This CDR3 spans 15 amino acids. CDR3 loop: CASSKGRTEVYEQYF. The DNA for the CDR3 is TGTGCCAGCAGCAAAGGGAGGACAGAGGTCTACGAGCAGTACTTC.

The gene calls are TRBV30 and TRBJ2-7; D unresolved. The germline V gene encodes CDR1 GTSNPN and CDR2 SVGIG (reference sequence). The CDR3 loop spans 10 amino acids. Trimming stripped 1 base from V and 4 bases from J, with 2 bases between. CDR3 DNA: TGTGCCTGGAGTGGTTACGAGCAGTACTTC. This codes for CAWSGYEQYF.

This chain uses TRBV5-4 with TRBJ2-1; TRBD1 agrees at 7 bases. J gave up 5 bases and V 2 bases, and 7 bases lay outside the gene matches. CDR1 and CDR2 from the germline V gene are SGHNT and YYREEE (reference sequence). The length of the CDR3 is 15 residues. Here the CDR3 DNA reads TGTGCCAGCAGCTTTACGACAGGGCTGGACAATGAGCAGTTCTTC. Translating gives CASSFTTGLDNEQFF.

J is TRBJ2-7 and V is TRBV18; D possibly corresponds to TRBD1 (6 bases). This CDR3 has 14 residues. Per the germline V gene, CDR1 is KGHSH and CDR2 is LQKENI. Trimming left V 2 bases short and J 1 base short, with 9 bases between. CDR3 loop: CASSPGQGSYEQYF. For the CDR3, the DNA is TGTGCCAGCTCACCAGGGCAGGGGTCCTACGAGCAGTACTTC.

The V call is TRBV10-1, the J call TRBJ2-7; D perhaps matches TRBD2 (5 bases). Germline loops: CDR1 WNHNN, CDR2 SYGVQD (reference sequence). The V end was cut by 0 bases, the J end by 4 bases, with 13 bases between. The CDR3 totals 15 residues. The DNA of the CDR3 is TGCGCCAGCAGTGAGTCGGCGGGCACAAAATACGAGCAGTACTTC. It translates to CASSESAGTKYEQYF.

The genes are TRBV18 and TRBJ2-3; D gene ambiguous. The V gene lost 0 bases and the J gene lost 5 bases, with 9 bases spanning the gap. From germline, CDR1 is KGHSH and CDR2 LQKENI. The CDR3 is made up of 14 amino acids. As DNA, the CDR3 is TGTGCCAGCTCACCACCTTTCGTTATAGATACGCAGTATTTT. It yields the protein CASSPPFVIDTQYF.

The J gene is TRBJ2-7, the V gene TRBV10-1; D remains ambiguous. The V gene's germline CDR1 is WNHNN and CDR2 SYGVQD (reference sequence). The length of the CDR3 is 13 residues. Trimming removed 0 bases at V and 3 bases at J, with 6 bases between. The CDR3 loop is CASSESTRYEQYF. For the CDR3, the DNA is TGCGCCAGCAGTGAGTCCACCCGCTACGAGCAGTACTTC.

The CDR3 sequence: CASSQEGLARTQYF. The CDR3 DNA sequence: TGTGCCAGCAGCCAAGAAGGACTAGCACGGACCCAGTACTTC. The J gene is TRBJ2-5, the V gene TRBV4-2, with 8 nucleotides matching TRBD2. J lost 7 bases, V lost 0 bases, and 4 bases had no gene match. Germline-derived CDR1 and CDR2 are LGHNA and YNFKEQ. This CDR3 has 14 amino acids.

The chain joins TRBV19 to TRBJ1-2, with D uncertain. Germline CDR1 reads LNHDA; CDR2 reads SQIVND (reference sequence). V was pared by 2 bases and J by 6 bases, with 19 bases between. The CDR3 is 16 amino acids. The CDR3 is CASSIPLTQFSHGYTF. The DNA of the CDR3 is TGTGCCAGTAGTATACCCCTTACACAGTTCTCCCATGGCTACACCTTC.

CDR3 amino acids: CASSPLLGDGNQPQHF. The CDR3 DNA reads TGCGCCAGCTCTCCCCTTTTGGGCGACGGCAATCAGCCCCAGCATTTT. V usage is TRBV10-2 and J usage is TRBJ1-5, with unresolved D. The V gene's germline CDR1 is WSHSY and CDR2 SAAADI. CDR3 length: 16 residues. Trimming took off 8 bases at V and 2 bases at J, with 19 bases between the two ends.

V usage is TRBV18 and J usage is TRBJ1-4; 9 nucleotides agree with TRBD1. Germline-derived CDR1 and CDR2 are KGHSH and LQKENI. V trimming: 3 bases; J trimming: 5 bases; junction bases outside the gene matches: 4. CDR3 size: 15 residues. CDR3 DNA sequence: TGTGCCAGCTCACCTAACAGGGGGCGGAATGAAAAACTGTTTTTT. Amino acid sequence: CASSPNRGRNEKLFF. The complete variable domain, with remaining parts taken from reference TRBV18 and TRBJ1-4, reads NAGVMQNPRHLVRRRGQEARLRCSPMKGHSHVYWYRQLPEEGLKFMVYLQKENIIDESGMPKERFSAEFPKEGPSILRIQQVVRGDSAAYFCASSPNRGRNEKLFFGSGTQLSVL.

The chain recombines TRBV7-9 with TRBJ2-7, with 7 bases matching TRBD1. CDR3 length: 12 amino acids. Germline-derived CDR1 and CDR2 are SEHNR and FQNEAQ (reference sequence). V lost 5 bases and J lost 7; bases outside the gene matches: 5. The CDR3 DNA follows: TGTGCCAGCAGCCGACAGGGACAAGAGCAGTACTTC. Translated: CASSRQGQEQYF.

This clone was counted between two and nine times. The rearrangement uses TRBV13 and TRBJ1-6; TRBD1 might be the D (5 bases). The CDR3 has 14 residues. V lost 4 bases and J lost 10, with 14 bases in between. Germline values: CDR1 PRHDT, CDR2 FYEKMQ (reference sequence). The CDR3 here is CASSSSRRDSPLHF. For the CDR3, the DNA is TGTGCCAGCAGCTCCTCTCGCAGGGACTCACCCCTCCACTTT.

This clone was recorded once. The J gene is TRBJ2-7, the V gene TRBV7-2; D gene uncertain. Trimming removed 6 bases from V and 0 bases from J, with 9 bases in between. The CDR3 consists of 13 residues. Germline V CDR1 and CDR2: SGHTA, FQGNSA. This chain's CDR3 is CASSYTNSYEQYF. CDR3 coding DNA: TGTGCCAGCAGTTACACAAACTCCTACGAGCAGTACTTC.

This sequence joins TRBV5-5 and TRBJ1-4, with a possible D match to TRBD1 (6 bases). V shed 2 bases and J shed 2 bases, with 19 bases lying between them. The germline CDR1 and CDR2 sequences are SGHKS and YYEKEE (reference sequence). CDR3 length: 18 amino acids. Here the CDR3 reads CASSLSVRGRDTNEKLFF. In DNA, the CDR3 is TGTGCCAGCAGCTTAAGTGTTCGGGGGCGAGACACTAATGAAAAACTGTTTTTT.

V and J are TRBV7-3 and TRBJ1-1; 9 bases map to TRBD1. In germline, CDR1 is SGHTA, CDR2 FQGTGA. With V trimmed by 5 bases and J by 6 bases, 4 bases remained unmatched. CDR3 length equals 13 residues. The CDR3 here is CASSRTGDSEAFF. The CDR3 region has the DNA TGTGCCAGCAGCCGGACAGGGGATTCTGAAGCTTTCTTT.

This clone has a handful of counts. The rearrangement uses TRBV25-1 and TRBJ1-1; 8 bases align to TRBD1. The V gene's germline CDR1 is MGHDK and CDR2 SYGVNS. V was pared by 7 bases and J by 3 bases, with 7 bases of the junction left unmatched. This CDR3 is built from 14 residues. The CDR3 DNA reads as TGTGCCAGCACCCCCCAGGGGGCGCACACTGAAGCTTTCTTT. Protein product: CASTPQGAHTEAFF.

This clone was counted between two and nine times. CDR3 protein: CASSLEGTGALGTGELFF. CDR3 nucleotide sequence: TGCGCCAGCAGCTTGGAGGGGACAGGGGCCCTGGGGACCGGGGAGCTGTTTTTT. The J gene is TRBJ2-2, the V gene TRBV5-1; 10 nucleotides align to TRBD1. This CDR3 has 18 residues. Germline CDR1 and CDR2: SGHRS and YFSETQ. J gave up 5 bases and V 0 bases, and 10 bases lay outside the gene matches.

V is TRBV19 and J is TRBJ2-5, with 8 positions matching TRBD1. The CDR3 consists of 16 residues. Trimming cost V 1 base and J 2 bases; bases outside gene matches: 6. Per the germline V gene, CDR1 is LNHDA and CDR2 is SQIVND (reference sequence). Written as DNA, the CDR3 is TGTGCCAGTAGTATAGGGACAGGGAGGCAACAAGAGACCCAGTACTTC. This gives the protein CASSIGTGRQQETQYF.